One and the same sample provided the 24 T cell receptor beta chains below, sequenced in a study of T cells after yellow fever vaccination. Via MiXCR, TCRdb re-called the 5' RACE reads, giving one row per CDR3 protein. The data contain a few hundred thousand distinct CDR3 sequences, roughly 4.3% of them singletons. The material was PBMCs, obtained 5 days after the yellow fever booster vaccination. The origin of the receptors is a man in his late teens or twenties who received the YFV17D yellow fever vaccine.

The sample holds many counts of this clonotype. V and J are TRBV10-3 and TRBJ2-3, with a possible D match to TRBD1 (6 bases). From germline, CDR1 is ENHRY and CDR2 SYGVKD. This CDR3 has 16 amino acids. Between the trimmed V and J ends, which lost 6 bases and 1 base, there was a span of 17 bases. The CDR3 nucleotides read TGTGCCATCAGCGAGCCCCCGGGACAACGCACAGATACGCAGTATTTT. It yields the protein CAISEPPGQRTDTQYF.

The J gene is TRBJ1-4, the V gene TRBV7-9; D uncertain. Germline V CDR1 and CDR2: SEHNR, FQNEAQ (reference sequence). With 1 base removed from V and 4 bases from J, the gap between germline ends came to 13 bases. The CDR3 has 16 amino acids. CDR3 coding DNA: TGTGCCAGCAGCTTAGAAGAGGCGGCTAATAATGAAAAACTGTTTTTT. Translation gives CASSLEEAANNEKLFF.

This chain connects TRBV7-2 to TRBJ1-1, with 7 nucleotides matching TRBD1. CDR1 is SGHTA, CDR2 FQGNSA, per germline. J gave up 3 bases and V 5 bases, and 9 bases lay outside the gene matches. The CDR3 is 15 amino acids. The DNA for the CDR3 is TGTGCCAGCAGCCCTGGGACAGTCTCGTACACTGAAGCTTTCTTT. Its translation is CASSPGTVSYTEAFF.

Only a few counts were recorded for this clonotype. This chain uses TRBV19 with TRBJ2-1; TRBD1 or TRBD2 may be the D gene (7 bases each). This CDR3 region has 16 residues. Germline values: CDR1 LNHDA, CDR2 SQIVND (reference sequence). V shed 5 bases and J shed 12 bases, with 26 bases lying between them. The CDR3 loop is CASSFYPRGGLMGQFF. CDR3 sequence (DNA): TGTGCCAGTAGTTTCTACCCCAGGGGGGGACTCATGGGGCAGTTCTTC.

The J gene is TRBJ1-6, the V gene TRBV3-1; the match to TRBD1 covers 11 bases. Unmatched junction bases numbered 7, after V lost 5 bases and J lost 10 bases. CDR1 and CDR2 (germline): LGHDT, YNNKEL (reference sequence). The CDR3 is 15 amino acids. This CDR3 is CASSGQGAESSPLHF. The DNA of the CDR3 is TGTGCCAGCAGCGGACAGGGGGCTGAGAGCTCACCCCTCCACTTT.

This clonotype was counted between two and nine times. The CDR3 spells CASSLYAITDTQYF. The CDR3 DNA reads TGTGCCAGCAGCTTGTATGCAATCACAGATACGCAGTATTTT. This chain connects TRBV5-4 to TRBJ2-3; D is undetermined. This CDR3 spans 14 amino acids. V was shortened by 1 base and J by 2 bases, with 8 bases between the two germline ends. From germline, CDR1 is SGHNT and CDR2 YYREEE (reference sequence).

This clonotype was found a few times. The chain employs TRBV5-1 and TRBJ1-4; 7 bases map to TRBD1. Germline values: CDR1 SGHRS, CDR2 YFSETQ. The CDR3 loop spans 17 amino acids. After removal of 3 bases from V and 3 bases from J, the junction contained 11 bases not matched to a gene. The CDR3 bases are TGCGCCAGCAGCTCGGGGATAAAGGGGACAGCTAATGAAAAACTGTTTTTT. It yields the protein CASSSGIKGTANEKLFF.

The rearrangement links TRBV4-2 to TRBJ1-2; no definite D call. Trimming stripped 0 bases from V and 13 bases from J, with 0 bases between. The CDR3 is 8 amino acids. Per germline, CDR1 LGHNA and CDR2 YNFKEQ. The CDR3 sequence is CASSQDTF. The CDR3 DNA reads TGTGCCAGCAGCCAAGACACCTTC.

Many counts were recorded for this clonotype. This chain joins TRBV6-5 and TRBJ1-5; D unresolved. The germline V gene encodes CDR1 MNHEY and CDR2 SVGAGI. Deletions cut 6 bases from V and 3 bases from J, with 12 bases between. The CDR3 spans 14 residues. The CDR3 DNA is TGTGCCAGCAGCCGCGGTGGCTCCAATCAGCCCCAGCATTTT. Residues: CASSRGGSNQPQHF.

A few counts support this clonotype. The chain is built from TRBV27 and TRBJ1-2; 7 bases agree with TRBD1. With V trimmed by 6 bases and J by 2 bases, 9 bases remained unmatched. The V gene's germline CDR1 is MNHEY and CDR2 SMNVEV (reference sequence). The CDR3 loop spans 15 amino acids. DNA of the CDR3: TGTGCCAGCAGACCCTTCGGGACAGAGAACTATGGCTACACCTTC. It encodes CASRPFGTENYGYTF.

This clonotype was counted a few times. This chain uses TRBV7-3 with TRBJ2-3, with D unclear. This CDR3 spans 15 amino acids. From germline, CDR1 is SGHTA and CDR2 FQGTGA. Trimming left V 6 bases short and J 2 bases short, with 15 bases between. CDR3 residues: CASSFRYQSTDTQYF. The CDR3 DNA is TGTGCCAGCAGTTTTAGGTACCAATCCACAGATACGCAGTATTTT.

The rearrangement uses TRBV15 and TRBJ1-1; the D is unclear. Trimming shortened V by 1 base and J by 4 bases, and 10 bases separated the two germline ends. Germline loops: CDR1 LNHNV, CDR2 YYDKDF (reference sequence). The CDR3 has 14 amino acids. The CDR3 loop reads CATSRVLVSTEAFF. Written as DNA, the CDR3 is TGTGCCACCAGCAGAGTTCTGGTGAGCACTGAAGCTTTCTTT.

The V gene is TRBV7-6, the J gene TRBJ2-3, with TRBD2 matching over 8 bases. This CDR3 is built from 14 residues. V gave up 5 bases and J gave up 11 bases; unmatched junction bases: 12. The V gene's germline CDR1 is SGHVS and CDR2 FNYEAQ. The CDR3 DNA sequence: TGTGCCAGCAGCCCCTTGGGTAGCGGGGTTGGGCAGTATTTT. This sequence encodes CASSPLGSGVGQYF.

The V gene is TRBV9, the J gene TRBJ2-5; 11 bases are a match to TRBD2. This CDR3 is 16 amino acids long. The germline gives CDR1 SGDLS, CDR2 YYNGEE. The junction had 9 bases not matched to a gene; V was cut back by 4 bases and J by 4 bases. This chain's CDR3 is CASSRTSGGTPETQYF. The CDR3 bases are TGTGCCAGCAGCCGCACTAGCGGGGGAACCCCAGAGACCCAGTACTTC.

This clonotype was recorded at least ten times. The rearrangement joins TRBV7-2 to TRBJ2-5; 8 bases line up with TRBD1. The CDR3 length is 15 residues. Germline CDR1 reads SGHTA; CDR2 reads FQGNSA. Trimming removed 6 bases from V and 3 bases from J; junction bases left unmatched: 9. CDR3 DNA sequence: TGTGCCAGCAGACGACCGGGACAGGTCAAAGAGACCCAGTACTTC. The encoded protein is CASRRPGQVKETQYF.

The chain joins TRBV3-1 to TRBJ1-2; 7 positions agree with TRBD1. CDR1 and CDR2 (germline): LGHDT, YNNKEL (reference sequence). V dropped 3 bases and J dropped 8; count of bases not matched to a gene: 6. The CDR3 runs 13 residues. CDR3 sequence: CASSQRGGAGYTF. The CDR3 DNA reads as TGTGCCAGCAGCCAGCGAGGGGGCGCAGGCTACACCTTC.

Only a few counts were recorded for this clonotype. The chain employs TRBV12-3 or TRBV12-4 and TRBJ2-2; D possibly matches TRBD1 or TRBD2 (5 bases each). The CDR3 has 15 amino acids. The V end lost 6 bases, the J end lost 9 bases, and 20 bases lay between the germline ends. The CDR3 loop is CASSPTQGARRELFF. CDR3 bases: TGTGCCAGCAGCCCGACTCAGGGAGCCCGGAGGGAGCTGTTTTTT.

This clonotype was observed a few times. The rearrangement links TRBV7-2 to TRBJ2-5; 8 bases are a match to TRBD1. V trimming: 5 bases; J trimming: 9 bases; junction bases outside the gene matches: 5. In germline, CDR1 is SGHTA, CDR2 FQGNSA. The CDR3 is 12 residues long. Written as DNA, the CDR3 is TGTGCCAGCAGCAGGGACAGGCTGGCCCAGTACTTC. Protein sequence: CASSRDRLAQYF.

The chain joins TRBV27 to TRBJ2-3, with 13 bases that match TRBD2. The germline CDR1 and CDR2 sequences are MNHEY and SMNVEV (reference sequence). The CDR3 has 17 residues. V gave up 5 bases and J gave up 2 bases; unmatched junction bases: 7. The CDR3 sequence is CASSPRLAGGFTDTQYF. Here the CDR3 DNA reads TGTGCCAGCAGTCCACGACTAGCGGGGGGTTTCACAGATACGCAGTATTTT.

This clonotype was seen only a few times. J is TRBJ1-2 and V is TRBV20-1, with D unclear. Germline CDR1 is DFQATT and CDR2 is SNEGSKA (reference sequence). This CDR3 contains 14 residues. The V end was cut by 4 bases, the J end by 5 bases, with 17 bases between. CDR3 protein: CSAKYYGRPYGYTF. In DNA, the CDR3 is TGCAGTGCTAAATACTACGGACGGCCGTATGGCTACACCTTC.

This clonotype was detected a few times. The chain combines TRBV18 with TRBJ1-1; D is ambiguous. The CDR3 has 15 residues. V gave up 2 bases and J gave up 1 base, with 11 bases separating them. The germline gives CDR1 KGHSH, CDR2 LQKENI. This CDR3 is CASSPVRAKNTEAFF. DNA for the CDR3: TGTGCCAGCTCACCAGTCCGGGCGAAGAACACTGAAGCTTTCTTT. Looking up the rest from reference TRBV18 and TRBJ1-1 gives the full variable domain: NAGVMQNPRHLVRRRGQEARLRCSPMKGHSHVYWYRQLPEEGLKFMVYLQKENIIDESGMPKERFSAEFPKEGPSILRIQQVVRGDSAAYFCASSPVRAKNTEAFFGQGTRLTVV.

The CDR3 DNA follows: TGTGCCAGCAGCTTAGGGGTTAGCAGACACAATGAGCAGTTCTTC. Translating gives CASSLGVSRHNEQFF. V and J are TRBV7-3 and TRBJ2-1, with unresolved D. Germline-derived CDR1 and CDR2 are SGHTA and FQGTGA. Between the trimmed V and J ends, which lost 2 bases and 5 bases, there was a span of 13 bases. This CDR3 comprises 15 residues.

The chain employs TRBV13 and TRBJ2-3, with 8 bases aligning to TRBD1. V lost 3 bases and J lost 0; bases outside the gene matches: 2. The V gene's germline CDR1 is PRHDT and CDR2 FYEKMQ (reference sequence). The CDR3 runs 15 residues. CDR3 in amino acids: CASSFRQGSTDTQYF. DNA for the CDR3: TGTGCCAGCAGCTTCCGACAGGGGAGCACAGATACGCAGTATTTT.

This clonotype was recorded many times. This chain connects TRBV18 to TRBJ1-2; unclear D gene. With 3 bases removed from V and 1 base from J, the gap between germline ends came to 27 bases. Germline CDR1 reads KGHSH; CDR2 reads LQKENI. There are 20 residues in the CDR3. Written as DNA, the CDR3 is TGTGCCAGCTCACCGGACGGAGCACGCCTGAGATCAGCTTTTAACTATGGCTACACCTTC. Its protein is CASSPDGARLRSAFNYGYTF. The whole variable domain, remainder taken from reference TRBV18 and TRBJ1-2, is NAGVMQNPRHLVRRRGQEARLRCSPMKGHSHVYWYRQLPEEGLKFMVYLQKENIIDESGMPKERFSAEFPKEGPSILRIQQVVRGDSAAYFCASSPDGARLRSAFNYGYTFGSGTRLTVV.